This TCR beta chain was sequenced during a study of T cells after yellow fever vaccination (dated by TCRdb to the late 2010s). Background for the entire study: Libraries from fractions with low cell numbers were prepared with the SMART-Seq v4 Ultra Low Input RNA kit. Blood was drawn at multiple timepoints before and after primary and secondary immunization, with bulk PBMC replicates and cell subsets isolated. The cohort comprised two healthy male donors, one aged 18 to 30 and one aged 30 to 40 years. To follow T-cell clones before and after both primary and booster YFV17D yellow fever vaccination, bulk TCR alpha and beta repertoires underwent longitudinal sequencing. Findings and caveats that apply to the study as a whole: Compared with the primary T-cell response, the secondary T-cell response was faster but weaker, reaching its peak on day 5 rather than on day 15. Computational filtering was needed because FACS-sorted repertoires could contain abundant contaminating clonotypes from the bulk population. The study included only a couple of donors, which limits how far the findings can be generalized. A small fraction of clonotypes appeared in both the CD4 and CD8 compartments, likely as a result of convergent recombination. After the booster, most of the clones that had expanded following primary vaccination were detected again (96% of CD4 and roughly 88% of CD8), which suggests that memory was broadly maintained.

To note about this clonotype: Its antigen has not been determined. Nothing much larger sits one base from this clone, and base qualities are not available.

TCR cDNA was synthesized by 5'RACE template switching, through which a universal primer site and unique molecular identifiers were introduced. Priming of cDNA synthesis was performed from both the TCR alpha and TCR beta constant segments. Library amplification involved two PCR steps, and the second step added sample barcodes and sequencing adapters. Libraries were sequenced on Illumina HiSeq 2500 (2x100 bp) or NovaSeq (2x150 bp). The authors' pipeline ran thus. Demultiplexing of reads and collapsing into UMI consensus sequences were performed with MIGEC, and V(D)J alignment was carried out with MiXCR. Using edgeR on replicate PBMC samples, clonotypes were called vaccine-responding if FDR was below 0.01 and the log2 fold change was above 5 up to day 15. CD4 or CD8 identity was assigned to each bulk clonotype according to whether the clonotype was present at higher abundance in the sequenced CD4 repertoire or the sequenced CD8 repertoire. Using fastp trimming at Q25 and MiXCR clonotype assembly, TCRdb reanalyzed the public sequencing data and kept in-frame beta chains. Here each entry gathers all rows of one CDR3 protein and keeps the most common genes and DNA. The V and J calls and clone size are TCRdb's, not the authors'. The sample table lists 450,000 to 550,000 distinct CDR3 sequences, around 21% of them with a count of one. Together, the top ten hold approximately 15% of the sample.

The sample's treatment or condition, from its label and the paper: live attenuated yellow fever vaccine strain. At every blood-draw timepoint, two biological replicates of bulk PBMCs were collected. PBMCs were isolated from peripheral blood using a standard Ficoll-Paque protocol. TriZol was used to extract RNA from bulk PBMCs, CD4 and CD8 fractions, and dextramer-positive and dextramer-negative fractions. The germline V gene sets CDR1 to SGHTA and CDR2 to FQGNSA. V loses 5 bases, J loses 6 bases, and the germline ends lie 17 bases apart. Measured from the cysteine to the phenylalanine, the CDR3 is 15 residues long. The sequence is cut down to CDR3 DNA, 45 bases in frame from base 1.

This TCR was recovered from a man younger than 45 who received the YFV17D yellow fever vaccine. The source material was PBMCs, sampled 15 days after the yellow fever booster vaccination. Here the chain combines TRBV7-2 and TRBJ1-5; the D gene remains uncertain. The nucleotide sequence reads as follows: TGTGCCAGCAGCATAAAACCGGGAGAGGGTCAGCCCCAGCATTTT. Its amino acids are CASSIKPGEGQPQHF.